This T cell receptor beta chain derives from a study of CD8 T cells in ankylosing spondylitis. For TCR beta, libraries came from quantitative 5'-RACE with molecular barcodes. TCRdb re-called the 5' RACE reads with MiXCR, one entry per CDR3 protein. The sample yields around 250,000 distinct CDR3 sequences, more than 15% seen once. The CDR3 sequence is 14 residues long. CDR1 and CDR2 (germline): SGHRS, YFSETQ. V was pared by 4 bases and J by 1 base, with 3 bases of the junction left unmatched. In the case of this clonotype: Its antigen is still unknown.

Overall study results and limits: Ankylosing spondylitis blood appeared to be characterized by a TCR beta motif of under 10 highly homologous variants. Previously reported in reactive arthritis synovial fluid and blood were some of the motif variants. The study looked at matched synovial fluid samples from ankylosing spondylitis patients. Disease-linked clones were reported to be significantly enriched there.

Sequencing was carried out using blood, either unsorted or a sorted T cell fraction (not recorded which). The sequence derives from a male donor with ankylosing spondylitis or in good health (not recorded which). This sequence joins TRBV5-1 and TRBJ2-5; 8 bases are a match to TRBD2. The CDR3 region is CASSRGTSQETQYF. The CDR3 DNA sequence: TGCGCCAGCAGCCGTGGGACTAGCCAAGAGACCCAGTACTTC.